The present TCR beta chain was sequenced within a study of regulatory T cells in long-lasting Graves disease. Study-level information: To qualify as persistent, Graves' disease required over 5 years of antithyroid drugs with positive TSH receptor antibodies.

General study findings and limits: Under persistent disease, TRBV28, TRBJ1-2 and TRBJ2-5 were used preferentially.

This CDR3 has 15 amino acids. Germline CDR1 reads MNHEY; CDR2 reads SMNVEV (reference sequence). Trimming cost V 7 bases and J 4 bases, with 19 bases left between them. As to time point: persistent/refractory GD, antithyroid drugs over 5 years with positive TRAb. PBMCs provided the RNA from which the TCR library was made. Arm-PCR of CDR3 regions and iRepertoire HTBI primers were used to build TCR beta libraries. TCRdb re-called the multiplex PCR reads through MiXCR, storing one row per CDR3 protein. The sample lists about 660,000 distinct CDR3 sequences; 25% to 35% were seen once. As concerns this clonotype: Its specificity is unknown.

The sequence was collected from a female donor with Graves disease. V gene TRBV27 combines with J gene TRBJ1-2, with a possible D match to TRBD1 (6 bases). Sequences were derived from peripheral blood mononuclear cells (PBMCs), sampled when the disease was refractory, from a patient treated with antithyroid drugs. CDR3 sequence (DNA): TGTGCCAGCACCTCGTACCTCAGGGGTGGCTATGGCTACACCTTC. Amino acids: CASTSYLRGGYGYTF.